Here is one TCR beta chain with its context. The data originate from a study of cytomegalovirus exposure and HLA in healthy donors. Amplification used 60 Vbeta primers and 13 Jbeta primers. TCRdb keeps only in-frame clones here, not all; method: immunoSEQ multiplex PCR. The table includes around 180,000 clones, 80% to 90% detected once. CDR1 is SGHRS and CDR2 is YFSETQ in the germline V gene. The CDR3 has 12 residues. Deletions cut 2 bases from V and 7 bases from J, with 7 bases between. Sample: PBMCs. The chain couples TRBV5-1 to TRBJ2-1; D is unresolved. The clonotype was recovered from a girl between 10 and 17 years old in good health and CMV-seropositive. The CDR3 DNA reads TGCGCCAGCAGCTTCCGAGTAAATGAGCAGTTCTTC. Translating gives CASSFRVNEQFF.